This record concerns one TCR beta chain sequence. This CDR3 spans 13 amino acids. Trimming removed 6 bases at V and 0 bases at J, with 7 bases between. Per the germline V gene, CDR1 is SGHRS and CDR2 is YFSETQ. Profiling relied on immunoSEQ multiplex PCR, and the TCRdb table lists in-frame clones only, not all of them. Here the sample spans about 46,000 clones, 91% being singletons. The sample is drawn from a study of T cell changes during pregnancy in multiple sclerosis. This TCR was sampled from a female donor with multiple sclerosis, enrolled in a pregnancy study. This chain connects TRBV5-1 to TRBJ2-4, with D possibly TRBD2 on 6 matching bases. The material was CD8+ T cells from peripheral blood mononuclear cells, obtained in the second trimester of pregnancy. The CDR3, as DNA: TGCGCCAGCAAGGGACTAGCCAAAAACATTCAGTACTTC. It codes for CASKGLAKNIQYF.